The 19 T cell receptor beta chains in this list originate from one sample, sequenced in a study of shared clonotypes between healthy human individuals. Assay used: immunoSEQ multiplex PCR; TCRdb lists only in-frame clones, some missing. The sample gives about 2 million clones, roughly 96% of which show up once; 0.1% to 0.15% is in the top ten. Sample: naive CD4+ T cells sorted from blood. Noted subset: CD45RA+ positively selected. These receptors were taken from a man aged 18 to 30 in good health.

This CDR3 reads CASSLLSGFNTEAFF. Here the CDR3 DNA reads TGCGCCAGCAGCTTGCTTTCGGGGTTCAACACTGAAGCTTTCTTT. This chain joins TRBV5-1 and TRBJ1-1; D gene uncertain. The CDR3 has 15 residues. Per germline, CDR1 SGHRS and CDR2 YFSETQ. V was clipped by 1 base and J by 2 bases, with 12 bases between them. Full variable domain (outside the CDR3, taken from reference TRBV5-1 and TRBJ1-1): KAGVTQTPRYLIKTRGQQVTLSCSPISGHRSVSWYQQTPGQGLQFLFEYFSETQRNKGNFPGRFSGRQFSNSRSEMNVSTLELGDSALYLCASSLLSGFNTEAFFGQGTRLTVV.

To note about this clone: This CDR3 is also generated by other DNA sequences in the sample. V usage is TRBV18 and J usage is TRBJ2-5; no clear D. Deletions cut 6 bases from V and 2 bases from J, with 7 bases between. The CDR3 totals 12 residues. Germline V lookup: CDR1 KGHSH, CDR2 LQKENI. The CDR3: CASSPLQETQYF. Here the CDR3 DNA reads TGTGCCAGCTCCCCCTTACAAGAGACCCAGTACTTC.

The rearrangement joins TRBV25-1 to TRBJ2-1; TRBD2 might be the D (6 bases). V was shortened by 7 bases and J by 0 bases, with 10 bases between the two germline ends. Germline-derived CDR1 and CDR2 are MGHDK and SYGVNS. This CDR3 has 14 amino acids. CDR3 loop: CASTAGSSYNEQFF. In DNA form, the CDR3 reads TGTGCCAGCACGGCGGGGAGCTCCTACAATGAGCAGTTCTTC.

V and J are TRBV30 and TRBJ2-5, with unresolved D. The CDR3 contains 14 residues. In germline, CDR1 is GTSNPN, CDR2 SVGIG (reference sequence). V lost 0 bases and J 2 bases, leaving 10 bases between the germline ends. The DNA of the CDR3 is TGTGCCTGGAGTGTTGGACGTCCTCAAGAGACCCAGTACTTC. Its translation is CAWSVGRPQETQYF.

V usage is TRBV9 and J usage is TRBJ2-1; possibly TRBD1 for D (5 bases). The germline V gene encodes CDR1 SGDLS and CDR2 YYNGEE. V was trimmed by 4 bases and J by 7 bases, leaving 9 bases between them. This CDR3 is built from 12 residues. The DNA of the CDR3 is TGTGCCAGCAGCCCCAACAGGAATGAGCAGTTCTTC. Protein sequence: CASSPNRNEQFF.

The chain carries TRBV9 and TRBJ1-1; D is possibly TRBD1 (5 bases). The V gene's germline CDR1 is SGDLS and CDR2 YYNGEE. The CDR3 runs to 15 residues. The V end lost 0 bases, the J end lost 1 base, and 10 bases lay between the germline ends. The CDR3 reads CASSVDRQTNTEAFF. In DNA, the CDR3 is TGTGCCAGCAGCGTAGACAGGCAGACGAACACTGAAGCTTTCTTT.

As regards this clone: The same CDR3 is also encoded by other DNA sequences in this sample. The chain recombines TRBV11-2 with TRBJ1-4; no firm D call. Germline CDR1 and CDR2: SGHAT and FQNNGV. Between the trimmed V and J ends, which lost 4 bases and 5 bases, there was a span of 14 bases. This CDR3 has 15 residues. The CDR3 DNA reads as TGTGCCAGCAGCTCTCGACGGACGACGAATGAAAAACTGTTTTTT. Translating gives CASSSRRTTNEKLFF.

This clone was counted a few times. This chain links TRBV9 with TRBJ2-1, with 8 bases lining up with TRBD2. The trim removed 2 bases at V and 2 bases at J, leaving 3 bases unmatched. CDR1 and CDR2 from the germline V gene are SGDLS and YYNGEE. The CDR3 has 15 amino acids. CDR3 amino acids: CASSVSGATYNEQFF. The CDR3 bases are TGTGCCAGCAGCGTTAGCGGGGCAACCTACAATGAGCAGTTCTTC.

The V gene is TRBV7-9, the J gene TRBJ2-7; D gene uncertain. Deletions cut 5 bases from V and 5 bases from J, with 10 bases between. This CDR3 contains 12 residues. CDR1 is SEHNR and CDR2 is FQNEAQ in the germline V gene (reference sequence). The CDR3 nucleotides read TGTGCCAGCAGCATCCGGGCGGACGAGCAGTACTTC. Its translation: CASSIRADEQYF.

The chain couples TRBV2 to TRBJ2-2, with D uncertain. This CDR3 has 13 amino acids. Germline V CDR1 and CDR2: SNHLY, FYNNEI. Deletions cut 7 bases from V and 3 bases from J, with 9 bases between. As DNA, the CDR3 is TGTGCCAGCACTCGACCGGACACCGGGGAGCTGTTTTTT. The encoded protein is CASTRPDTGELFF. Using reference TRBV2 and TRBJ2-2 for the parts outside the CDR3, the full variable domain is EPEVTQTPSHQVTQMGQEVILRCVPISNHLYFYWYRQILGQKVEFLVSFYNNEISEKSEIFDDQFSVERPDGSNFTLKIRSTKLEDSAMYFCASTRPDTGELFFGEGSRLTVL.

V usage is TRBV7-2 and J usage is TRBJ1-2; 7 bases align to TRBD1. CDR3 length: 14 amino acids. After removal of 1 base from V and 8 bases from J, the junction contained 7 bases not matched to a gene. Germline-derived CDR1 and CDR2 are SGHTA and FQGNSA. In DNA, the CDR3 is TGTGCCAGCAGCTTAGAACAGGGGACCGGCGGCTACACCTTC. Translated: CASSLEQGTGGYTF.

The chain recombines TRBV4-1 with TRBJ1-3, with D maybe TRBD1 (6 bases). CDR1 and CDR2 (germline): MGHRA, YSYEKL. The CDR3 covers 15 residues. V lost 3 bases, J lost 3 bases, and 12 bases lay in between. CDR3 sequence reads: CASSQTGQRGNTIYF. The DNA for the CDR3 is TGCGCCAGCAGCCAGACAGGCCAACGTGGAAACACCATATATTTT.

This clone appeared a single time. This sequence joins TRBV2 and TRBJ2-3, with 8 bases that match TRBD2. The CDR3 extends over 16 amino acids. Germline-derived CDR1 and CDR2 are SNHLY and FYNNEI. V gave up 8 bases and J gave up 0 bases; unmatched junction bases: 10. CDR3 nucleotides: TGTGCCAGCGTCGTCCAGCGGGGGACCAGCACAGATACGCAGTATTTT. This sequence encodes CASVVQRGTSTDTQYF. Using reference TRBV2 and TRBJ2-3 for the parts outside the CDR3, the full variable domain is EPEVTQTPSHQVTQMGQEVILRCVPISNHLYFYWYRQILGQKVEFLVSFYNNEISEKSEIFDDQFSVERPDGSNFTLKIRSTKLEDSAMYFCASVVQRGTSTDTQYFGPGTRLTVL.

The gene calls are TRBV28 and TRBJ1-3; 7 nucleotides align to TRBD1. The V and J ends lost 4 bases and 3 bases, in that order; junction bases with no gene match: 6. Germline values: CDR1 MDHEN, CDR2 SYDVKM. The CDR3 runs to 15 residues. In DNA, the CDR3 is TGTGCCAGCAGTTCCCCAGGGGGGGATGGAAACACCATATATTTT. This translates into CASSSPGGDGNTIYF.

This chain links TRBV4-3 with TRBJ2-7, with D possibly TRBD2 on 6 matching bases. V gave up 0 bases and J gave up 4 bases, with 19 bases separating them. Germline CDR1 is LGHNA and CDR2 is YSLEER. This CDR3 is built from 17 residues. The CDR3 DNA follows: TGCGCCAGCAGCCAAGATCGAGTTACCGGGACTTTTTACGAGCAGTACTTC. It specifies CASSQDRVTGTFYEQYF.

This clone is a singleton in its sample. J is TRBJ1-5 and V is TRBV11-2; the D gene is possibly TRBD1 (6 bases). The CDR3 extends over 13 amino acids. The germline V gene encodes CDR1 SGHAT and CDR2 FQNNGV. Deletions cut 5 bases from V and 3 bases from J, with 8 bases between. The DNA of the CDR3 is TGTGCCAGCAGCCCAGGGGACAATCAGCCCCAGCATTTT. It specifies CASSPGDNQPQHF.

CDR3 coding DNA: TGTGCCAGCAGCCCCCGTAATGGCGGGGATGAGCAGTTCTTC. Translating gives CASSPRNGGDEQFF. This chain links TRBV5-5 with TRBJ2-1; tentative D call: TRBD2 (6 bases). The CDR3 is made up of 14 amino acids. The V gene's germline CDR1 is SGHKS and CDR2 YYEKEE (reference sequence). The germline V and J ends were trimmed by 4 bases and 8 bases, with 16 bases remaining between them. Full variable domain (missing parts from reference TRBV5-5 and TRBJ2-1): DAGVTQSPTHLIKTRGQQVTLRCSPISGHKSVSWYQQVLGQGPQFIFQYYEKEERGRGNFPDRFSARQFPNYSSELNVNALLLGDSALYLCASSPRNGGDEQFFGPGTRLTVL.

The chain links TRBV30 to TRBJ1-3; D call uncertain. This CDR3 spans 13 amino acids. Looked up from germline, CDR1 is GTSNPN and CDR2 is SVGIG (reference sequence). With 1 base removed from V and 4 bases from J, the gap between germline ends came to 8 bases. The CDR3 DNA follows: TGTGCCTGGAGTGGCCTGGGCGGAAACACCATATATTTT. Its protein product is CAWSGLGGNTIYF.

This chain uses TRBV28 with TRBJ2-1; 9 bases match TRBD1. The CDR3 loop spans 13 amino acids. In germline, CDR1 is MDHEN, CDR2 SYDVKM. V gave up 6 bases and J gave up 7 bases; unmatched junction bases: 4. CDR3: CASRGTGRNEQFF. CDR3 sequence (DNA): TGTGCCAGCAGGGGGACAGGGCGGAATGAGCAGTTCTTC.